This T cell receptor (beta chain) comes out of a study of vaccination effects on CD4 cells after COVID-19. TCRdb's table, derived via immunoSEQ multiplex PCR, lists solely in-frame clones and lacks some. The top ten clones hold roughly 25% of a sample with tens of thousands of clones, roughly 70% of them seen once. After expansion with viral peptide pools in the ViraFEST assay, antigen-specific CD4+ T cells were sequenced. It was after nine to ten days of culture that CD4+ T cells were isolated. Vaccinated participants had no history of SARS-CoV-2 infection and tested negative for nucleocapsid antibodies. For each well, two million PBMC were cultured with 10 IU/ml IL-2 and 9 to 10 ug/ml peptides. Both day 3 and day 7 saw half the medium replaced with IL-2 medium. The length of the CDR3 is 17 residues. Germline V gene sequence: CDR1 SGHVS, CDR2 FNYEAQ. V was pared by 4 bases and J by 0 bases, with 4 bases of the junction left unmatched.

This clone was counted once. Antigen specificity is unknown. This specimen consisted of CD4+ T cells from PBMCs cultured with HCoV-OC43 spike peptides, obtained before COVID-19 vaccination. Subset defined: HCoV-OC43 spike overlapping peptide pool stimulation. This TCR was recovered from a human donor who received a COVID-19 vaccine. The chain couples TRBV7-6 to TRBJ2-1; 12 bases align to TRBD2. In DNA, the CDR3 is TGTGCCAGCAGCTCTCGGACTAGCGGGATCTCCTACAATGAGCAGTTCTTC. Translation: CASSSRTSGISYNEQFF.